Listed below are T cell receptor beta chains from one sample, sequenced in a study of blood T cell repertoires in COVID-19. The data were produced by immunoSEQ multiplex PCR, yet TCRdb's version contains in-frame clones alone and is incomplete. This table has some 190,000 clones, 85% to 90% appearing once. Sequenced material: peripheral blood. Receptors were obtained from a person in their 70s with COVID-19, enrolled during active disease. The CDR3 runs from the conserved cysteine through the conserved F or W.

v_call	j_call	cdr3_aa
TRBV5-1	TRBJ2-5	CASSSQYQETQYF
TRBV12-3/TRBV12-4	TRBJ1-5	CASGTFSNQPQHF
TRBV7-2	TRBJ1-2	CASSPGGSASLEGYTF
TRBV4-3	TRBJ1-3	CASSPGQGGGNTIYF
TRBV4-3	TRBJ2-7	CASSQDWRVLSGEQYF
TRBV5-6	TRBJ2-7	CASNRMGAGSGRFYEQYF
TRBV28	TRBJ2-7	CASSRTPTYEQYF
TRBV6-1	TRBJ2-7	CASSDLLAGTGAEQYF
TRBV13	TRBJ2-3	CASSLGRGGGTDTQYF
TRBV7-2	TRBJ1-2	CASSLGTVFYGYTF
TRBV14	TRBJ1-2	CASSHNRGQWENGYTF
TRBV27	TRBJ1-5	CASSVGAGGNQPQHF
TRBV9	TRBJ1-3	CASSPSSVSGNTIYF